The clone carrying this T cell receptor (beta chain) was observed at least ten times. Its antigen is unknown. The CDR3 consists of 13 residues. The V end lost 7 bases, the J end lost 6 bases, and 17 bases lay between the germline ends. Germline CDR1 and CDR2: SQVTM and ANQGSEA. This record belongs to a study of T cells after yellow fever vaccination. Study as a whole: In the case of low-cell-number fractions, SMART-Seq v4 Ultra Low Input was used for preparation. The study's findings and limits: Researchers cautioned that FACS-sorted repertoires could harbor abundant clonotypes contaminating from the bulk population. Just a small share of clonotypes turned up in the CD4 compartment as well as the CD8 compartment.

A 5'RACE template-switching step, the method used to make TCR cDNA, added a universal primer site and UMIs. TCRdb recomputed calls from the 5' RACE reads with MiXCR, one row per CDR3 protein. The sample includes 450,000 to 600,000 distinct CDR3 sequences, roughly a sixth of them seen just once. The TCR was taken from a man younger than 35 who received the YFV17D yellow fever vaccine. The genes are TRBV29-1 and TRBJ2-3; D may be TRBD2 (5 bases). The source material was PBMCs, sampled about 5 days after the first yellow fever vaccination. The CDR3 DNA sequence: TGCAGCGCCGAAAGAAGCGGTCCGGATACGCAGTATTTT. This sequence encodes CSAERSGPDTQYF.